Below, 23 T cell receptor beta chains from the same sample are listed, as sequenced in a study of blood T cell repertoires in COVID-19. The data were produced by immunoSEQ multiplex PCR, yet TCRdb's version contains in-frame clones alone and is incomplete. The profile shows 100,000 or so clones, roughly four fifths of them singletons. Sequenced input: peripheral blood. The receptors were gathered from a woman aged 70-85 years with acute or convalescent COVID-19.

This clone was counted only a few times. V gene TRBV6-2 or TRBV6-3 combines with J gene TRBJ1-4; D gene ambiguous. Trimming took 2 bases from V and 9 from J, leaving 16 bases between them. Germline values: CDR1 MNHEY, CDR2 SVGEGT. The CDR3 extends over 15 amino acids. The CDR3 loop is CASSYVGEARQKLFF. The CDR3 DNA follows: TGTGCCAGCAGTTACGTGGGAGAGGCTCGTCAAAAACTGTTTTTT.

The rearrangement joins TRBV7-2 to TRBJ1-1; 9 nucleotides line up with TRBD1. The CDR3 runs to 18 residues. Trimming took 1 base from V and 2 from J; bases not matched to a gene: 11. Germline V gene data show CDR1 as SGHTA and CDR2 as FQGNSA. Written as DNA, the CDR3 is TGTGCCAGCAGCTTAGACCGAATTGGGACAGGGAGCAACACTGAAGCTTTCTTT. Amino acid sequence: CASSLDRIGTGSNTEAFF.

In DNA, the CDR3 is TGTGCCAGCAGCCAGCGGGAGGGAACGAACTATGGCTACACCTTC. This translates into CASSQREGTNYGYTF. V is TRBV7-2 and J is TRBJ1-2; unclear D gene. Per the germline V gene, CDR1 is SGHTA and CDR2 is FQGNSA. The CDR3 sequence is 15 residues long. Between the trimmed V and J ends, which lost 5 bases and 2 bases, there was a span of 15 bases.

In its sample, this clone was seen once. The CDR3: CASKDRAKNIQYF. The DNA of the CDR3 is TGTGCCAGTAAAGACAGAGCCAAAAACATTCAGTACTTC. The chain is built from TRBV28 and TRBJ2-4; TRBD1 might be the D (5 bases). In germline, CDR1 is MDHEN, CDR2 SYDVKM. V lost 9 bases to trimming and J lost 0 bases, with 9 bases between them. CDR3 length equals 13 residues.

V usage is TRBV28 and J usage is TRBJ1-2, with TRBD1 matching over 9 bases. Unmatched junction bases numbered 5, after V lost 3 bases and J lost 3 bases. This CDR3 has 15 amino acids. Germline lookup yields CDR1 MDHEN and CDR2 SYDVKM. CDR3 bases: TGTGCCAGCAGTTTTAACAGGGGGCGCGACTATGGCTACACCTTC. It yields the protein CASSFNRGRDYGYTF.

This clone was detected a few times. This chain uses TRBV6-1 with TRBJ2-5; D possibly corresponds to TRBD1 (6 bases). This CDR3 has 14 residues. Trimming took off 7 bases at V and 4 bases at J, with 16 bases between the two ends. Per the germline V gene, CDR1 is MNHNS and CDR2 is SASEGT. Here the CDR3 reads CASTGAVASETQYF. For the CDR3, the DNA is TGTGCCAGCACAGGGGCGGTCGCCTCAGAGACCCAGTACTTC.

The chain uses TRBV6-5 and TRBJ2-7; unclear D gene. CDR3 length: 15 residues. V was cut by 6 bases and J by 5 bases, with 20 bases left in between. Germline V gene lookup returns CDR1 MNHEY and CDR2 SVGAGI. The chain's CDR3 is CASSNLARGVDEQYF. The DNA of the CDR3 is TGTGCCAGCAGCAACCTTGCGAGAGGAGTGGACGAGCAGTACTTC.

V is TRBV5-8 and J is TRBJ2-5; D is possibly TRBD2 (5 bases). The V and J ends lost 3 bases and 1 base respectively, with 7 bases between them. Germline CDR1 and CDR2: SGHTS and YDEGEE. CDR3 length equals 13 residues. The CDR3 loop reads CASSWRFQETQYF. In DNA, the CDR3 is TGTGCCAGCAGCTGGAGGTTCCAAGAGACCCAGTACTTC.

CDR3 in DNA: TGCAGTGCTAGCAGGGGGGATGAAGCTTTCTTT. Residues: CSASRGDEAFF. The rearrangement joins TRBV20-1 to TRBJ1-1, with 7 positions matching TRBD1. Germline V gene data show CDR1 as DFQATT and CDR2 as SNEGSKA (reference sequence). CDR3 length: 11 amino acids. V lost 3 bases and J lost 7; bases outside the gene matches: 2.

This clone was seen once. V usage is TRBV30 and J usage is TRBJ2-2, with a weak D call TRBD2 (6 bases). The CDR3 loop spans 14 amino acids. V gave up 4 bases and J gave up 0 bases, with 9 bases separating them. The V gene's germline CDR1 is GTSNPN and CDR2 SVGIG (reference sequence). Here the CDR3 reads CAWIAGTNTGELFF. The CDR3 region has the DNA TGTGCCTGGATTGCGGGGACGAACACCGGGGAGCTGTTTTTT.

The chain has TRBV9 and TRBJ2-7; 8 bases fit TRBD2. The CDR3 extends over 12 amino acids. The V gene's germline CDR1 is SGDLS and CDR2 YYNGEE. With 4 bases clipped from V and 7 bases from J, the junction kept 4 bases outside the gene matches. CDR3 protein: CASSPGGLEQYF. The CDR3, as DNA: TGTGCCAGCAGCCCGGGGGGGTTAGAGCAGTACTTC.

Here the CDR3 reads CASSLGGLAGLNEQFF. Written as DNA, the CDR3 is TGCGCCAGCAGCTTGGGTGGACTAGCGGGGTTGAATGAGCAGTTCTTC. This sequence joins TRBV5-1 and TRBJ2-1; 12 bases agree with TRBD2. The germline gives CDR1 SGHRS, CDR2 YFSETQ. The CDR3 has 16 amino acids. V was clipped by 0 bases and J by 7 bases; unmatched bases: 5.

This clone was found a few times. The chain uses TRBV7-2 and TRBJ1-2; D may be TRBD1 (5 bases). The ends were cut back, 2 bases at V and 7 bases at J, with 23 bases in the middle. The germline gives CDR1 SGHTA, CDR2 FQGNSA. CDR3 size: 17 residues. DNA of the CDR3: TGTGCCAGCAGCTTATACGGCGGGACGGCGGCGTGGGTTGGCTACACCTTC. Protein product: CASSLYGGTAAWVGYTF.

The chain uses TRBV5-1 and TRBJ2-3, with a possible D match to TRBD1 (6 bases). V was trimmed by 4 bases and J by 0 bases, leaving 9 bases between them. There are 14 residues in the CDR3. In germline, CDR1 is SGHRS, CDR2 YFSETQ. The chain's CDR3 is CASSPQGSTDTQYF. CDR3 nucleotide sequence: TGCGCCAGCAGCCCTCAGGGGAGCACAGATACGCAGTATTTT.

The J gene is TRBJ2-7, the V gene TRBV7-2, with TRBD1 identical over 8 bases. This CDR3 has 13 amino acids. Germline loops: CDR1 SGHTA, CDR2 FQGNSA. The V gene end was trimmed by 2 bases and the J gene end by 4 bases; junction bases not matched to a gene: 1. The CDR3 reads CASSLQGAYEQYF. The CDR3 nucleotides are TGTGCCAGCAGCTTACAGGGGGCTTACGAGCAGTACTTC.

The chain joins TRBV29-1 to TRBJ2-5, with 7 bases fitting TRBD2. Germline trimming cut 0 bases from V and 0 bases from J; bases unmatched to any gene: 13. CDR3 length: 18 amino acids. The V gene's germline CDR1 is SQVTM and CDR2 ANQGSEA. CDR3 residues: CSVEDQGRWGGNQETQYF. For the CDR3, the DNA is TGCAGCGTTGAAGATCAGGGTCGTTGGGGGGGGAACCAAGAGACCCAGTACTTC.

This sequence joins TRBV18 and TRBJ2-1; 8 bases align to TRBD2. The CDR3 covers 14 residues. Germline CDR1 reads KGHSH; CDR2 reads LQKENI. V gave up 3 bases and J gave up 7 bases; unmatched junction bases: 5. CDR3 loop: CASSPGLAVNEQFF. The CDR3 bases are TGTGCCAGCTCACCCGGACTAGCCGTGAATGAGCAGTTCTTC.

The chain recombines TRBV5-4 with TRBJ1-2, with D tentatively TRBD1 (5 bases). CDR1 is SGHNT, CDR2 YYREEE, per germline (reference sequence). Trimming took 3 bases from V and 4 from J, leaving 19 bases between them. CDR3 size: 16 residues. The CDR3 loop reads CASSSRGGERTYGYTF. The CDR3 bases are TGTGCCAGCAGCTCACGGGGAGGGGAGCGGACCTATGGCTACACCTTC. The full variable domain, completed using reference TRBV5-4 and TRBJ1-2, is ETGVTQSPTHLIKTRGQQVTLRCSSQSGHNTVSWYQQALGQGPQFIFQYYREEENGRGNFPPRFSGLQFPNYSSELNVNALELDDSALYLCASSSRGGERTYGYTFGSGTRLTVV.

The chain uses TRBV3-1 (or the pseudogene TRBV3-2) and TRBJ2-5; 14 bases match TRBD2. The CDR3 is made up of 17 amino acids. V shed 0 bases, J shed 2 bases, and the junction held 2 bases outside the gene matches. CDR1 is LGHDT, CDR2 YNNKEL, per germline (reference sequence). CDR3 bases: TGTGCCAGCAGCCAAGAGAGGACTAGCGGGGGGCAAGAGACCCAGTACTTC. Its protein product is CASSQERTSGGQETQYF.

J is TRBJ1-2 and V is TRBV30; D gene uncertain. The CDR3 has 14 amino acids. The germline V and J ends were trimmed by 2 bases and 4 bases, with 14 bases remaining between them. The germline V gene encodes CDR1 GTSNPN and CDR2 SVGIG (reference sequence). The CDR3 loop reads CAWSYKGASYGYTF. The CDR3, as DNA: TGTGCCTGGAGTTATAAGGGAGCGAGCTATGGCTACACCTTC.

The chain joins TRBV4-2 to TRBJ2-1, with 10 bases identical to TRBD2. This CDR3 is 14 amino acids long. Germline trimming cut 4 bases from V and 8 bases from J; bases unmatched to any gene: 5. Germline V gene sequence: CDR1 LGHNA, CDR2 YNFKEQ. CDR3 bases: TGTGCCAGCAGCCCCACTAGCGGGATGGATGAGCAGTTCTTC. This encodes CASSPTSGMDEQFF.

The chain is built from TRBV18 and TRBJ2-5; 7 nucleotides agree with TRBD1. Germline CDR1 is KGHSH and CDR2 is LQKENI. The CDR3 sequence is 13 residues long. V lost 9 bases to trimming and J lost 2 bases; unmatched junction nucleotides: 6. In DNA form, the CDR3 reads TGTGCCAGTTCCCAGGGACAGCAAGAGACCCAGTACTTC. Its translation: CASSQGQQETQYF.

This clone has more than one count but fewer than ten. The chain employs TRBV27 and TRBJ1-6; maybe TRBD1 (6 bases). The CDR3 totals 17 residues. V was shortened by 0 bases and J by 10 bases, with 19 bases between the two germline ends. In germline, CDR1 is MNHEY, CDR2 SMNVEV (reference sequence). CDR3 loop: CASSLSSRPGARSPLHF. For the CDR3, the DNA is TGTGCCAGCAGTTTATCGAGTCGGCCAGGGGCAAGGTCACCCCTCCACTTT.